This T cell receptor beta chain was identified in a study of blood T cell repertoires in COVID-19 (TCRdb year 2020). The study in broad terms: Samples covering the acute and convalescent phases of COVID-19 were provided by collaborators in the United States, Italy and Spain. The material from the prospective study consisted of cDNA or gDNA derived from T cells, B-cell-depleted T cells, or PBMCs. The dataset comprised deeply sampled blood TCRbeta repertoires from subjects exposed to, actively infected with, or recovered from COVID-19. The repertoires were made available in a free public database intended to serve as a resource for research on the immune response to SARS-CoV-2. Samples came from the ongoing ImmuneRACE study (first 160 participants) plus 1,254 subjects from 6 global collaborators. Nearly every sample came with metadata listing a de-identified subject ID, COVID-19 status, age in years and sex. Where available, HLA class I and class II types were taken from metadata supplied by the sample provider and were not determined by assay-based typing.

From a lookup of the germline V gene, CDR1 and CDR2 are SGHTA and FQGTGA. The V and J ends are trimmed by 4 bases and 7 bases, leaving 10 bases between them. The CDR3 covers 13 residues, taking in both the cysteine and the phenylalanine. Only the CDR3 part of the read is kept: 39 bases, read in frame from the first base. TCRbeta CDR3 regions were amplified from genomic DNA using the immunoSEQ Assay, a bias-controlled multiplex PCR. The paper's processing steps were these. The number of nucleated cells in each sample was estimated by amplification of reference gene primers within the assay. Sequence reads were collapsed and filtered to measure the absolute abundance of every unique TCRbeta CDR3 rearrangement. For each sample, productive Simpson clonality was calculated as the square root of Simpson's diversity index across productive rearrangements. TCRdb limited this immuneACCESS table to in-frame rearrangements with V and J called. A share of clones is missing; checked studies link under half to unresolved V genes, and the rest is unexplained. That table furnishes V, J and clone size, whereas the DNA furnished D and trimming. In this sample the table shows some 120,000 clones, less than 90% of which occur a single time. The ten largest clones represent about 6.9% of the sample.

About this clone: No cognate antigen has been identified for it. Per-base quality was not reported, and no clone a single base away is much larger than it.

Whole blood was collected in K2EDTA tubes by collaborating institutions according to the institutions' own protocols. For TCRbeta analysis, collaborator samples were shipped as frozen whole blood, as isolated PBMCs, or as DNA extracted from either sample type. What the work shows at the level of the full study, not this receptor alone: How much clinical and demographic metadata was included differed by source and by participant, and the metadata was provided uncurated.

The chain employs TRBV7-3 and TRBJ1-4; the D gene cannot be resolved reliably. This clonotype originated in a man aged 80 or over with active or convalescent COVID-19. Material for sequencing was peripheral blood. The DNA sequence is TGTGCCAGCAGCTCTGCTCGGGGTGAAAAACTGTTTTTT. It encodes CASSSARGEKLFF.